The 26 T cell receptor beta chains below all came from one sample that was sequenced in a study of monozygotic twins with inflammatory bowel disease. TCRdb re-called the 5' RACE reads; every CDR3 protein appears as one record, without DNA. The sample data list over 200,000 distinct CDR3 sequences. Sequencing was performed on blood. These receptors were taken from a human donor with ulcerative colitis or Crohn's disease, or a healthy co-twin of an affected twin (not recorded which).

The genes are TRBV6-5 and TRBJ1-2; lacking DNA, the TRBD1 call made by TCRdb goes unchecked. CDR3 length: 14 residues. The germline CDR1 and CDR2 sequences are MNHEY and SVGAGI. The CDR3 sequence is CASSYSGGGYSYTF.

The CDR3 spells CASIGQGVAEAFF. The V gene is TRBV27, the J gene TRBJ1-1; TCRdb indicates TRBD1, and absent DNA this call remains unverified. The CDR3 extends over 13 amino acids. Germline loops: CDR1 MNHEY, CDR2 SMNVEV (reference sequence).

The rearrangement uses TRBV7-9 and TRBJ2-5; the TCRdb call, TRBD1, lacks DNA for checking. The CDR3 extends over 15 amino acids. Germline V gene sequence: CDR1 SEHNR, CDR2 FQNEAQ (reference sequence). This CDR3 is CASSPGTGKVETQYF.

This chain joins TRBV11-1 and TRBJ2-4; the TCRdb call, TRBD1, lacks DNA for checking. The CDR3 extends over 18 amino acids. Germline CDR1 and CDR2: SGHAT and FQDESV (reference sequence). CDR3 sequence: CASSLVGFRGAAKNIQYF.

V gene TRBV18 combines with J gene TRBJ1-1. The CDR3 length is 14 residues. The germline V gene encodes CDR1 KGHSH and CDR2 LQKENI. The CDR3 loop is CASVPGVYDTEAFF.

V is TRBV6-2 or TRBV6-3 and J is TRBJ2-5; TCRdb calls TRBD1, which cannot be checked without DNA. CDR1 and CDR2 from the germline V gene are MNHEY and SVGEGT. This CDR3 comprises 14 residues. CDR3 loop: CASKGALFQETQYF.

This chain's CDR3 is CASSLRGSETQYF. V usage is TRBV5-6 and J usage is TRBJ2-5; TCRdb calls TRBD1, which cannot be checked without DNA. Germline values: CDR1 SGHDT, CDR2 YYEEEE. This CDR3 comprises 13 residues.

The chain uses TRBV20-1 and TRBJ1-2; as DNA is missing, the TRBD1 call by TCRdb cannot be tested. CDR3 length: 14 amino acids. Germline V lookup: CDR1 DFQATT, CDR2 SNEGSKA (reference sequence). CDR3 in amino acids: CSARDQDRVHGYTF.

The chain is built from TRBV5-5 and TRBJ2-4; TCRdb's D gene call, TRBD2, goes unchecked for lack of DNA. CDR3 length: 15 amino acids. The germline gives CDR1 SGHKS, CDR2 YYEKEE (reference sequence). CDR3 residues: CASSLYPRGEGIQYF.

The chain uses TRBV20-1 and TRBJ2-1; checking the TCRdb D call of TRBD1 is not possible without DNA. Germline V gives CDR1 DFQATT, CDR2 SNEGSKA (reference sequence). The CDR3 loop spans 16 amino acids. The CDR3: CSASPARGGNYNEQFF.

The chain carries TRBV20-1 and TRBJ2-7. This CDR3 spans 12 amino acids. Germline V lookup: CDR1 DFQATT, CDR2 SNEGSKA (reference sequence). CDR3 protein: CSARQGYYEQYF.

The chain has TRBV25-1 and TRBJ2-2; TCRdb indicates TRBD1, and absent DNA this call remains unverified. The CDR3 runs 16 residues. Germline values: CDR1 MGHDK, CDR2 SYGVNS. Here the CDR3 reads CASSESRGLNTGELFF.

The chain links TRBV5-1 to TRBJ2-1; TCRdb's D call of TRBD2 is untestable without DNA. CDR1 is SGHRS and CDR2 is YFSETQ in the germline V gene. The CDR3 consists of 15 residues. CDR3 sequence: CASSLESSGAGEQFF.

The gene calls are TRBV19 and TRBJ1-5. Germline CDR1 LNHDA, CDR2 SQIVND (reference sequence). The CDR3 is 13 residues long. The CDR3 loop is CASSISRDQPQHF.

CDR3 sequence reads: CASSPWEVMPWGRFEAFF. The chain combines TRBV18 with TRBJ1-1; TCRdb proposes TRBD1, but this gene call is untestable without DNA. Germline CDR1 KGHSH, CDR2 LQKENI. This CDR3 is 18 amino acids long.

The chain joins TRBV18 to TRBJ2-1. Germline loops: CDR1 KGHSH, CDR2 LQKENI. CDR3 length: 16 amino acids. The CDR3 sequence is CASSPPGSRGANEQFF.

The rearrangement uses TRBV4-2 and TRBJ2-1; with no DNA, the TCRdb D assignment of TRBD1 cannot be verified. In germline, CDR1 is LGHNA, CDR2 YNFKEQ. The CDR3 covers 15 residues. The CDR3 region is CASSQVAGPYNEQFF.

This chain links TRBV20-1 with TRBJ2-7; TCRdb selects TRBD1, and the lack of DNA leaves this call unchecked. CDR3 length: 13 residues. Germline CDR1 and CDR2: DFQATT and SNEGSKA (reference sequence). CDR3 in amino acids: CSLTGRNDYEQYF.

V and J are TRBV18 and TRBJ2-1; checking the TCRdb D call of TRBD2 is not possible without DNA. This CDR3 contains 16 residues. In germline, CDR1 is KGHSH, CDR2 LQKENI. CDR3: CASSRRGAGVGNEQFF.

The chain employs TRBV7-8 and TRBJ1-5; as DNA is missing, the TRBD1 call by TCRdb cannot be tested. The CDR3 spans 15 residues. Germline CDR1 is SGHVS and CDR2 is FQNEAQ. The CDR3 loop reads CASSPRWGGNQPQHF.

The chain employs TRBV5-6 and TRBJ1-2. The CDR3 is 14 amino acids. Germline V gives CDR1 SGHDT, CDR2 YYEEEE. This CDR3 is CVSSFRVLAYGYTF.

This chain joins TRBV2 and TRBJ2-5; TCRdb picks TRBD1, but there is no DNA to check that call. The CDR3 runs 12 residues. Germline V gene sequence: CDR1 SNHLY, CDR2 FYNNEI. CDR3 amino acids: CASGGVPQTQYF. The full variable domain, completed using reference TRBV2 and TRBJ2-5, is EPEVTQTPSHQVTQMGQEVILRCVPISNHLYFYWYRQILGQKVEFLVSFYNNEISEKSEIFDDQFSVERPDGSNFTLKIRSTKLEDSAMYFCASGGVPQTQYFGPGTRLLVL.

V is TRBV7-8 and J is TRBJ2-5; TCRdb's assignment of TRBD2 cannot be checked, as there is no DNA. The CDR3 runs 16 residues. In germline, CDR1 is SGHVS, CDR2 FQNEAQ. The CDR3 is CASSWVAGGPEETQYF.

This chain connects TRBV5-5 to TRBJ1-4; TCRdb names TRBD1, which stays unverified in the absence of DNA. This CDR3 spans 15 amino acids. Germline V gives CDR1 SGHKS, CDR2 YYEKEE (reference sequence). Here the CDR3 reads CASSFTRGTNEKLFF.

The chain joins TRBV29-1 to TRBJ2-6; TCRdb names TRBD2, which stays unverified in the absence of DNA. This CDR3 region has 15 residues. The germline gives CDR1 SQVTM, CDR2 ANQGSEA. The CDR3 sequence is CSVARGNSGANVLTF. Based on the CDR3 plus reference TRBV29-1 and TRBJ2-6, the full variable domain is SAVISQKPSRDICQRGTSLTIQCQVDSQVTMMFWYRQQPGQSLTLIATANQGSEATYESGFVIDKFPISRPNLTFSTLTVSNMSPEDSSIYLCSVARGNSGANVLTFGAGSRLTVL.

CDR3 sequence reads: CASLREYEQYF. This chain links TRBV2 with TRBJ2-7. CDR3 length: 11 amino acids. CDR1 and CDR2 from the germline V gene are SNHLY and FYNNEI.